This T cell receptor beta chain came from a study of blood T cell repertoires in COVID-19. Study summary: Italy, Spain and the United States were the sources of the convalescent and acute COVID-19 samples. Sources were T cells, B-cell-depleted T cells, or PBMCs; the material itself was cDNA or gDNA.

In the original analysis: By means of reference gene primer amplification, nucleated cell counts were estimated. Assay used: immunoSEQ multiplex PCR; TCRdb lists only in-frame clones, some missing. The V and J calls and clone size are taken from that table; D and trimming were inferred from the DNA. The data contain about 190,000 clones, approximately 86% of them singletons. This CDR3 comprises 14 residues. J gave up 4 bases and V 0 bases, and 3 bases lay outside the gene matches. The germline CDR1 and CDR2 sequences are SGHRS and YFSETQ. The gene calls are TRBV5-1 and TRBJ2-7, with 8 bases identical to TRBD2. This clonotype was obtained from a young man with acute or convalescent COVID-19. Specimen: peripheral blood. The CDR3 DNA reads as TGCGCCAGCAGCTTGGGAGCGGGAGCATACGAGCAGTACTTC. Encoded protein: CASSLGAGAYEQYF.